The 24 T cell receptor beta chains below all came from one sample that was sequenced in a study of CD8+ T cells in alopecia areata. Cell sorting was performed on pooled cutaneous lymph node cells with CD4, CD8alpha, NKG2D, NKG2ACE and other markers. As the sequencing template, cDNA was produced by extracting RNA and reverse transcribing it. The table came from immunoSEQ multiplex PCR; TCRdb's copy has only in-frame clones and leaves some out. This table holds 20,000 or so clones with no singletons; the top ten claim 31%. What was sequenced was CD8+ T cells sorted from a lymph node. The receptors were gathered from a C3H/HeJ mouse with alopecia areata. This mouse strain has H2-k as its MHC haplotype.

This clone has a handful of counts. TCRdb lists a protein that is different at residue 13 from the translated DNA; the protein given here uses the DNA translation. The gene names given are mouse names. The CDR3 end falls 3 residues outside the read, so it is completed with the germline J gene. The rearrangement uses TRBV19 and TRBJ1-3; 12 bases line up with TRBD1. The germline V gene encodes CDR1 FNHDT and CDR2 SITEND (reference sequence). V gave up 2 bases and J gave up 4 bases; unmatched junction bases: 4. This CDR3 has 16 amino acids. CDR3: CASSMGQGARGNTLYF. The DNA read from the CDR3 is TGTGCCAGCAGTATGGGACAGGGGGCGCGGGGAAATACG.

Comments on this clone: Germline and genes here are mouse. The read falls 4 residues short of the CDR3 end, and the missing part is taken from the germline J gene. V gene TRBV13-1 combines with J gene TRBJ2-7, with TRBD2 identical over 11 bases. V shed 0 bases and J 2 bases; nucleotides not matched to a gene: 1. Germline CDR1 and CDR2: NSHNY and SYGAGN. The CDR3 contains 15 residues. The CDR3: CASSDGLGGTYEQYF. CDR3 DNA (partial): TGTGCCAGCAGTGATGGACTGGGGGGGACCTAT.

The sample holds a few counts of this clone. All gene names here are mouse names. The read halts 4 residues ahead of the CDR3 end, with the missing end drawn from the germline J gene. The V gene is TRBV13-2, the J gene TRBJ2-7; TRBD2 matches 7 bases. The CDR3 runs 13 residues. J gave up 2 bases and V 2 bases, and 1 base lay outside the gene matches. The V gene's germline CDR1 is NNHNN and CDR2 SYGAGS (reference sequence). CDR3 DNA, as far as it was read: TGTGCCAGCGGTGAGCTGGGGGCCTAT. Translation: CASGELGAY. The entire CDR3 reads CASGELGAYEQYF.

About this clone itself: Germline and genes: mouse. Coverage ceases 4 residues before the CDR3 finishes, and the germline J gene fills in the end. The chain uses TRBV1 and TRBJ2-7; 10 bases are shared with TRBD1. Germline CDR1 and CDR2: NSQYPW and LRSPGD (reference sequence). The CDR3 extends over 15 amino acids. CDR3 amino acids: CTCSADLGQGYEQYF. CDR3 bases read: TGCACCTGCAGTGCAGATTTGGGACAGGGGTAT.

This clone has ten or more counts. Genes here carry mouse names. The read ends 4 residues before the CDR3 terminus; that terminus is restored from the germline J gene. The V call is TRBV13-3, the J call TRBJ2-1, with TRBD2 identical over 8 bases. The CDR3 length is 14 residues. CDR1 and CDR2 (germline): NNHDY, SYVADS. CDR3 bases read: TGTGCCAGCAGTGATGGGGGGGGGCGCGCT. This sequence encodes CASSDGGGRA. The full CDR3 is CASSDGGGRAEQFF.

This clone has at least ten counts. Mouse names are used for the genes. The missing CDR3 end, 4 residues past where the read stops, is filled in from the germline J gene. The same CDR3 can be traced to other DNA sequences in this sample. This sequence joins TRBV13-3 and TRBJ2-3; 10 bases align to TRBD1. Germline V CDR1 and CDR2: NNHDY, SYVADS. The V segment lost 0 bases and the J segment 1 base; nucleotides outside the gene matches: 2. The CDR3 is made up of 16 amino acids. The sequenced part of the CDR3 DNA is TGTGCCAGCAGTGATGCTGGGACAGGGGGTGCAGAA. Protein: CASSDAGTGGAE. The full CDR3 protein reads CASSDAGTGGAETLYF.

Remarks on this clone: The gene symbols are mouse symbols. The read stops 4 residues short of the end of the CDR3; the missing end is completed from the germline J gene. The genes are TRBV13-3 and TRBJ1-2; TRBD1 agrees at 7 bases. Germline V gene data show CDR1 as NNHDY and CDR2 as SYVADS. The ends lost 0 bases at V and 0 bases at J; junction bases unmatched: 2. This CDR3 region has 15 residues. The CDR3: CASSDADRANSDYTF. CDR3 DNA, as far as it was read: TGTGCCAGCAGTGATGCAGACAGGGCAAACTCC.

With respect to this clone: Each gene name is a mouse one. The CDR3 goes on 4 residues after the read ends, and that part is filled in from the germline J gene. The rearrangement uses TRBV19 and TRBJ2-7; TRBD2 aligns across 10 bases. Germline CDR1 is FNHDT and CDR2 is SITEND (reference sequence). The CDR3 has 15 residues. The CDR3 spells CASSIERTGGYEQYF. The CDR3 DNA, read in part, is TGTGCCAGCAGTATAGAAAGGACTGGGGGTTAT.

Relative to its sample, this clone is large. Gene and germline names: mouse. The CDR3 extends 4 residues past the end of the read, so its final part is completed from the germline J gene. This chain joins TRBV13-3 and TRBJ2-1; a weak D match, TRBD1 (6 bases). The V gene's germline CDR1 is NNHDY and CDR2 SYVADS. The CDR3 sequence is 11 residues long. CDR3 DNA (partial): TGTGCCAGCAGTCAGGGGGCT. Translated: CASSQGA. The full CDR3 protein is CASSQGAEQFF.

This clone was seen more than once but under ten times. Gene names and germline refer to mouse. The CDR3 loop is CTCSADILGVYAEQFF. The sequenced part of the CDR3 DNA is TGCACCTGCAGTGCAGATATCCTGGGGGTCTATGCT. The rearrangement uses TRBV1 and TRBJ2-1; 7 bases agree with TRBD2. The read ends 4 residues shy of where the CDR3 ends; the end is completed using the germline J gene. CDR3 length: 16 residues. Germline V gives CDR1 NSQYPW, CDR2 LRSPGD (reference sequence). The V segment lost 0 bases and the J segment 3 bases; nucleotides outside the gene matches: 5.

This clone showed up many times. Genes here carry mouse names. The read ends 4 residues early relative to the CDR3; the germline J gene fills the gap. This sequence joins TRBV13-1 and TRBJ2-7; 9 positions match TRBD2. V shed 2 bases, J shed 3 bases, and the junction held 0 bases outside the gene matches. Germline V lookup: CDR1 NSHNY, CDR2 SYGAGN. The CDR3 extends over 13 amino acids. The CDR3 is CASSEDWGYEQYF. Partial CDR3 DNA: TGTGCCAGCAGTGAGGACTGGGGCTAT.

About this clone itself: At residue 12, the TCRdb protein departs from the DNA translation, so the protein shown here was derived from the DNA itself. Mouse germline and gene names are used. Read coverage stops 3 residues before the CDR3 terminus; the germline J gene supplies the remainder. This chain links TRBV31 with TRBJ1-6; D may be TRBD1 (5 bases). TRBJ1-6 is known as an ORF, though its function is uncertain. Trimming shortened V by 0 bases and J by 0 bases, and 6 bases separated the two germline ends. The CDR3 totals 15 residues. CDR1 is GKSSPN, CDR2 SITVG, per germline. The sequenced part of the CDR3 DNA is TGTGCCTGGAGTCTGGACACTTCCTATAATTCGCCC. This sequence encodes CAWSLDTSYNSP. The entire CDR3 reads CAWSLDTSYNSPLYF.

This clone showed up just a few times. The gene names here belong to mouse. The read ends 4 residues early relative to the CDR3; the germline J gene fills the gap. The V call is TRBV13-2, the J call TRBJ2-1; 7 nucleotides align to TRBD1. Germline V CDR1 and CDR2: NNHNN, SYGAGS (reference sequence). The junction had 1 base not matched to a gene; V was cut back by 3 bases and J by 1 base. CDR3 size: 14 residues. CDR3 DNA, as far as it was read: TGTGCCAGCGGTGGGGGACAGAACTATGCT. The encoded protein is CASGGGQNYA. The CDR3 in full is CASGGGQNYAEQFF.

Concerning this clone itself: Germline and genes: mouse. The read halts 4 residues ahead of the CDR3 end, with the missing end drawn from the germline J gene. The chain is built from TRBV13-1 and TRBJ2-1; 12 bases are a match to TRBD2. The germline CDR1 and CDR2 sequences are NSHNY and SYGAGN. The CDR3 loop spans 14 amino acids. The covered CDR3 bases are TGTGCCAGCAGTGAAGGGACTGGGGGGGCT. This codes for CASSEGTGGA. The whole CDR3 reads CASSEGTGGAEQFF.

About this clone: Gene names and germline refer to mouse. The read stops 4 residues short of the end of the CDR3; the missing end is completed from the germline J gene. J is TRBJ2-7 and V is TRBV19; 12 nucleotides agree with TRBD1. This CDR3 has 16 residues. V trimming: 2 bases; J trimming: 1 base; junction bases outside the gene matches: 4. Germline lookup yields CDR1 FNHDT and CDR2 SITEND (reference sequence). The CDR3 is CASSMGTGGGSYEQYF. CDR3 DNA, as far as it was read: TGTGCCAGCAGTATGGGGACAGGGGGCGGGTCCTAT.

This clone has only a few counts. Mouse germline and gene names are used. The observed sequence ends 4 residues before the CDR3 terminus, with the missing tail filled in from the germline J gene. This chain links TRBV14 with TRBJ2-1, with D tentatively TRBD1 (6 bases). The V end was cut by 1 base, the J end by 6 bases, with 14 bases between. Per the germline V gene, CDR1 is SGHDT and CDR2 is FRDEAV. This CDR3 region has 15 residues. The CDR3 is CASSFAPGVIAEQFF. CDR3 DNA, as far as it was read: TGTGCCAGCAGTTTCGCCCCAGGGGTGATTGCT.

This clone was counted many times. Gene labels here are mouse ones. The read stops 4 residues short of the end of the CDR3; the missing end is completed from the germline J gene. The gene calls are TRBV1 and TRBJ2-7, with TRBD1 identical over 10 bases. The CDR3 has 16 residues. Germline CDR1 is NSQYPW and CDR2 is LRSPGD (reference sequence). Losses at the gene ends were 1 base for V and 1 base for J; bases not matched to a gene: 4. The sequenced part of the CDR3 DNA is TGCACCTGCAGTGCAGGACAGGGGGCGCGTTCCTAT. This encodes CTCSAGQGARSY. Given in full, the CDR3 is CTCSAGQGARSYEQYF.

This clone was seen more than once but under ten times. Mouse names are used for the genes. The CDR3 extends 4 residues past the end of the read, so its final part is completed from the germline J gene. V and J are TRBV14 and TRBJ2-1; 8 nucleotides agree with TRBD2. The CDR3 has 13 amino acids. The germline V gene has CDR1 SGHDT and CDR2 FRDEAV. V was pared by 4 bases and J by 5 bases, with 2 bases of the junction left unmatched. CDR3 protein: CASSPGLDAEQFF. CDR3 DNA (partial): TGTGCCAGCAGTCCGGGACTGGATGCT.

This clone was counted many times. Gene names and germline refer to mouse. With the read ending 4 residues before the CDR3 end, the germline J gene is used to fill in that end. V is TRBV17 and J is TRBJ2-7; TRBD2 matches 8 bases. CDR3 length: 14 residues. V was pared by 2 bases and J by 0 bases, with 0 bases of the junction left unmatched. CDR1 MNHDT and CDR2 YYDKIL come from the germline V gene. CDR3 bases read: TGTGCTAGCAGTAGACTGGGGGGCTCCTAT. Amino acids: CASSRLGGSY. Given in full, the CDR3 is CASSRLGGSYEQYF.

In regard to this clone: The gene names given are mouse names. The sequenced fragment ends 4 residues before the CDR3 boundary, so the rest is inferred from the germline J gene. The J gene is TRBJ2-5, the V gene TRBV19; D unresolved. This CDR3 spans 12 amino acids. Germline lookup yields CDR1 FNHDT and CDR2 SITEND (reference sequence). CDR3 region: CASSHLQDTQYF. Incomplete CDR3 DNA: TGTGCCAGCAGCCACCTACAGGAC.

Only a few counts were recorded for this clone. The protein recorded in TCRdb does not match the translated DNA at residue 11; the protein presented here comes from translating the DNA. Genes and germline are mouse. The read falls 3 residues short of the CDR3 end, and the missing part is taken from the germline J gene. This chain connects TRBV19 to TRBJ1-6; the match to TRBD1 covers 7 bases. TRBJ1-6 is marked as an open reading frame, function uncertain. CDR3 size: 14 residues. Looked up from germline, CDR1 is FNHDT and CDR2 is SITEND (reference sequence). V gave up 4 bases and J gave up 4 bases; unmatched junction bases: 2. The CDR3 protein is CASSGTVYNSPLYF. Incomplete CDR3 DNA: TGTGCCAGCAGTGGGACAGTTTATAATTCGCCC.

Of note for this clone: Gene names are the mouse ones. CDR3 in amino acids: CAWKPGLGVNYAEQFF. The CDR3 DNA, read in part, is TGTGCCTGGAAACCGGGACTGGGGGTTAACTATGCT. This chain joins TRBV31 and TRBJ2-1, with 11 bases that match TRBD2. The read finishes 4 residues shy of the CDR3 end, and the germline J gene is used to complete it. V dropped 4 bases and J dropped 0; count of bases not matched to a gene: 5. The CDR3 is 16 amino acids. The V gene's germline CDR1 is GKSSPN and CDR2 SITVG.

Details on this clone: The genes and germline here are from mouse. The read stops 4 residues short of the end of the CDR3; the missing end is completed from the germline J gene. The chain carries TRBV1 and TRBJ2-3; D unclear. The germline V gene has CDR1 NSQYPW and CDR2 LRSPGD (reference sequence). The V end lost 3 bases, the J end lost 0 bases, and 4 bases lay between the germline ends. This CDR3 is 13 amino acids long. CDR3 in amino acids: CTCSAWSAETLYF. The sequenced part of the CDR3 DNA is TGCACCTGCAGTGCTTGGAGTGCAGAA.

This clone was found a few times. Genes and germline are mouse. The CDR3 is cut off 4 residues early in the read; its end comes from the germline J gene. V is TRBV14 and J is TRBJ2-7; 10 nucleotides agree with TRBD2. The CDR3 covers 15 residues. J gave up 2 bases and V 2 bases, and 4 bases lay outside the gene matches. Germline CDR1 and CDR2: SGHDT and FRDEAV. CDR3 DNA, as far as it was read: TGTGCCAGCAGTTTGACTGGGGGGAGGGCCTAT. It is translated as CASSLTGGRAY. In full, the CDR3 is CASSLTGGRAYEQYF. The full variable domain, rest sourced from reference TRBV14 and TRBJ2-7, is EAGVTQSPRYAVLQEGQAVSFWCDPISGHDTLYWYQQPRDQGPQLLVYFRDEAVIDNSQLPSDRFSAVRPKGTNSTLKIQSAKQGDTATYLCASSLTGGRAYEQYFGPGTRLTVL.